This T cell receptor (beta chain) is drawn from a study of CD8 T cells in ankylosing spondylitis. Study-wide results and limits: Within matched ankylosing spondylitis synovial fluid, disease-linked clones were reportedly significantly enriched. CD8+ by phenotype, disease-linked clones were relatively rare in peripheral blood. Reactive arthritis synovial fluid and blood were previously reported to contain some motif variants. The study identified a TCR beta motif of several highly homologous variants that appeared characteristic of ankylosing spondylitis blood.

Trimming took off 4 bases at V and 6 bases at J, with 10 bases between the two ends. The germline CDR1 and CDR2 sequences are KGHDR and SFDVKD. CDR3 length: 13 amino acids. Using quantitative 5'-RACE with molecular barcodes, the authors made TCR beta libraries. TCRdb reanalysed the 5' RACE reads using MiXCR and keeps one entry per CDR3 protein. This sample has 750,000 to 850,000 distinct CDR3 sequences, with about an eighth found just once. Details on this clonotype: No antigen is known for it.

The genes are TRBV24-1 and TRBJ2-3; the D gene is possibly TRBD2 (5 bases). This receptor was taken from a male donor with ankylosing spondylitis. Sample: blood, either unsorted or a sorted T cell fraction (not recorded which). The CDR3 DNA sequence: TGTGCCACCAGTGACGGTAGCGTGGATACGCAGTATTTT. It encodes CATSDGSVDTQYF.